A selection of T cell receptor beta chains follows, all from one sample in a study of blood T cell repertoires in COVID-19. Measured with immunoSEQ multiplex PCR; TCRdb has only the in-frame clones, and not every one. The sample yields almost 250,000 clones, around nine tenths seen once. Sequencing used peripheral blood. The receptor set was obtained from an older woman who had recovered from COVID-19. Both conserved end residues are part of each CDR3. Expanded clones get a size class; other rows say once, few or many, or leave the size out.

j_call | v_call | clone_size | cdr3_aa
TRBJ2-7 | TRBV1 | . | CTSSQDRGRNGEQYF
TRBJ2-7 | TRBV18 | . | CASSPSGISEQYF
TRBJ1-2 | TRBV27 | . | CASKDRGDGYTF
TRBJ2-4 | TRBV5-6 | once | CASSLVLRERRETKNIQYF
TRBJ1-3 | TRBV2 | . | CASTGSGNTIYF
TRBJ1-2 | TRBV5-4 | . | CASSFVTQGARGYTF
TRBJ2-3 | TRBV7-2 | . | CASSFRTTTDTQYF
TRBJ2-2 | TRBV7-9 | . | CASSLKTAYTGELFF
TRBJ1-5 | TRBV5-1 | . | CASSIGTGQPQHF
TRBJ1-1 | TRBV4-1 | once | CASINPTGGMNTEAFF
TRBJ1-5 | TRBV15 | . | CATSTDRARGPQHF
TRBJ2-1 | TRBV5-1 | . | CASSLARIGNEQFF
TRBJ2-3 | TRBV19 | . | CASSTQGGYSDTQYF
TRBJ2-3 | TRBV28 | . | CASSSHGQFTDTQYF
TRBJ1-2 | TRBV7-6 | . | CASSLSTGGMGGYTF
TRBJ2-1 | TRBV19 | . | CASTRWGLAGGSNEQFF
TRBJ2-5 | TRBV7-2 | . | CASTTRRQGYFQETQYF
TRBJ2-7 | TRBV18 | . | CASSSDRGKGSYEQYF
TRBJ2-4 | TRBV11-3 | . | CASSPGFTKNIQYF
TRBJ2-1 | TRBV7-3 | . | CASSAGVANEQFF
TRBJ1-1 | TRBV3-1/TRBV3-2 | . | CASSQVAGNTEAFF
TRBJ2-1 | TRBV9 | . | CASSGTSGGYNEQFF
TRBJ2-1 | TRBV19 | . | CASSIGGREQFF
TRBJ2-1 | TRBV6-2/TRBV6-3 | once | CASSLDRGIINGEQFF
TRBJ2-3 | TRBV7-9 | . | CASSLRVMTRLSTDTQYF
TRBJ2-2 | TRBV18 | . | CASSPRLSSRDTGELFF
TRBJ2-1 | TRBV25-1 | . | CASSDYKTGGYNEQFF
TRBJ1-4 | TRBV19 | . | CASRRGQQVLFF
TRBJ2-3 | TRBV5-6 | . | CASSLDSFPATDTQYF
TRBJ1-6 | TRBV19 | . | CASSFWDRGGSPLHF
TRBJ2-3 | TRBV20-1 | once | CSASIRGGGTDTQYF
TRBJ2-5 | TRBV18 | . | CASSPGLAGALGETQYF
TRBJ2-7 | TRBV27 | . | CASSFRGYEQYF
TRBJ1-1 | TRBV15 | . | CATSRDRGIGRDWNTEAFF
TRBJ2-7 | TRBV27 | . | CASITENRQYF
TRBJ2-7 | TRBV7-9 | . | CASSRVAGGTEQYF
TRBJ2-2 | TRBV27 | few | CASSQPGQPGELFF
TRBJ2-1 | TRBV5-4 | . | CASSIDRSSYNEQFF
TRBJ2-2 | TRBV5-1 | . | CASSFTGMNTGELFF
TRBJ2-1 | TRBV4-1 | . | CASASRRLAGDNEQFF
TRBJ2-5 | TRBV6-2/TRBV6-3 | . | CASSSLRQAQETQYF
TRBJ1-5 | TRBV15 | . | CATSGRVSNQPQHF
TRBJ1-5 | TRBV28 | . | CASSLRQGLSDQPQHF
TRBJ2-5 | TRBV2 | . | CASSLGGDQETQYF
TRBJ2-5 | TRBV27 | . | CASSPWDRAKETQYF
TRBJ2-3 | TRBV11-2 | . | CASSSQGGTADTQYF
TRBJ1-4 | TRBV5-1 | . | CASSFWGQNEKLFF
TRBJ1-4 | TRBV20-1 | few | CSASPPQGVREKLFF